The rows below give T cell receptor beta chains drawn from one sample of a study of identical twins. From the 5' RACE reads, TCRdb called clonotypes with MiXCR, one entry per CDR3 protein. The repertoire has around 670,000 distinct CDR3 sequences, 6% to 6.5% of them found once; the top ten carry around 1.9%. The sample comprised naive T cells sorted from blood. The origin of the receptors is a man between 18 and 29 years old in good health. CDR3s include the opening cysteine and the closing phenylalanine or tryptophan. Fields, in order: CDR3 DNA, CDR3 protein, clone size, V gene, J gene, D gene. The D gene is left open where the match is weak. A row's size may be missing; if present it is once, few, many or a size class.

TGTGCCAGCCTCACATCTCAAGAGACCCAGTACTTC,CASLTSQETQYF,NA,TRBV2,TRBJ2-5,NA
TGTGCCAGCAGTTTCCTTGCCCGGGCAGGGGGCCGCTCTGGGGCCAACGTCCTGACTTTC,CASSFLARAGGRSGANVLTF,few,TRBV28,TRBJ2-6,TRBD1
TGTGCCAGCGGACGGACAGGCCGCCCCTACAATGAGCAGTTCTTC,CASGRTGRPYNEQFF,NA,TRBV25-1,TRBJ2-1,TRBD1
TGCGCCAGCAGCGACAGATCACAGGAGATCTGGGAGCTGTTTTTT,CASSDRSQEIWELFF,few,TRBV5-1,TRBJ2-2,NA
TGTGCCAGCAGCGCAGGGACTAGCGTTTCTGGGGCCAACGTCCTGACTTTC,CASSAGTSVSGANVLTF,few,TRBV9,TRBJ2-6,TRBD2
TGCGCCAGCAGCTTGGTGGCGGGGCAGGCAGGCGAGCAGTACTTC,CASSLVAGQAGEQYF,NA,TRBV5-1,TRBJ2-7,NA
TGTGCCAGCAGCCCCCCTGAGGGTCCCTACGAGCAGTACTTC,CASSPPEGPYEQYF,NA,TRBV11-2,TRBJ2-7,NA
TGTGCCAGCAGCTCCTCAGCGGGAGGGCCGACAGATACGCAGTATTTT,CASSSSAGGPTDTQYF,NA,TRBV7-3,TRBJ2-3,TRBD2
TGTGCCATCAGTGAGTCTGGCGGAGACACCGGGGAGCTGTTTTTT,CAISESGGDTGELFF,few,TRBV10-3,TRBJ2-2,NA
TGTGCCAGCAGTTACCTGGGTGGCGGCTACACCTTC,CASSYLGGGYTF,many,TRBV6-5,TRBJ1-2,NA
TGTGCCAGCACCTCCTGGACAGGGACACTTAACTATGGCTACACCTTC,CASTSWTGTLNYGYTF,few,TRBV28,TRBJ1-2,TRBD1
TGTGCCATCAGTGAGTCACCCGGTGGGGGTGAAAAACTGTTTTTT,CAISESPGGGEKLFF,many,TRBV10-3,TRBJ1-4,NA
TGCGCCAGCAGCTTGGGGGACAGGGGGCACACCGGGGAGCTGTTTTTT,CASSLGDRGHTGELFF,NA,TRBV5-1,TRBJ2-2,TRBD1
TGTGCTAGTGGTTTGCCTGAGCAGTTCTTC,CASGLPEQFF,NA,TRBV12-5,TRBJ2-1,NA
TGTGCCAGCAGCCAAGAACAGGGGTTGTTAAAGACCCAGTACTTC,CASSQEQGLLKTQYF,NA,TRBV3-1,TRBJ2-5,TRBD1
TGTGCCAGCACACCGGACACACTCTTCTCCTACAATGAGCAGTTCTTC,CASTPDTLFSYNEQFF,few,TRBV12-3/TRBV12-4,TRBJ2-1,NA
TGTGCCAGCAGCCAAGACGGGGGGAGAGATACGCAGTATTTT,CASSQDGGRDTQYF,few,TRBV14,TRBJ2-3,TRBD2
TGTGCCAGCAGCCCTTCCTCGGGGGGCCTCAATGAAAAACTGTTTTTT,CASSPSSGGLNEKLFF,NA,TRBV5-5,TRBJ1-4,NA
TGCAGCGTTGAGACAGGGGGTAGGAATGAGCAGTTCTTC,CSVETGGRNEQFF,many,TRBV29-1,TRBJ2-1,TRBD1
TGTGCCAGCAGCTTAGCGCGGGGATACTACAATGAGCAGTTCTTC,CASSLARGYYNEQFF,many,TRBV11-1,TRBJ2-1,NA
TGTGCCACCAGTGATGTACACTCAGATACGCAGTATTTT,CATSDVHSDTQYF,few,TRBV24-1,TRBJ2-3,NA
TGCAGTGCTAAGGGCCCCTCCTACGAGCAGTACTTC,CSAKGPSYEQYF,NA,TRBV20-1,TRBJ2-7,NA
TGCAGTGCTAGAGATGAAGACTCCCAGTACAATGAGCAGTTCTTC,CSARDEDSQYNEQFF,NA,TRBV20-1,TRBJ2-1,NA
TGTGCCAGCAGCTTTGACAGCGTTTCACCCCTCCACTTT,CASSFDSVSPLHF,few,TRBV7-9,TRBJ1-6,NA
TGTGCCAGCAGCGACGGGACTCGGAATGAGCAGTTCTTC,CASSDGTRNEQFF,many,TRBV2,TRBJ2-1,NA
TGTGCCTGGAGTCCCTCATACGAGCAGTACTTC,CAWSPSYEQYF,many,TRBV30,TRBJ2-7,NA
TGCGCCAGCAGCTTGAGCCCGAACGGCGGGACGACAGATACGCAGTATTTT,CASSLSPNGGTTDTQYF,few,TRBV5-1,TRBJ2-3,NA